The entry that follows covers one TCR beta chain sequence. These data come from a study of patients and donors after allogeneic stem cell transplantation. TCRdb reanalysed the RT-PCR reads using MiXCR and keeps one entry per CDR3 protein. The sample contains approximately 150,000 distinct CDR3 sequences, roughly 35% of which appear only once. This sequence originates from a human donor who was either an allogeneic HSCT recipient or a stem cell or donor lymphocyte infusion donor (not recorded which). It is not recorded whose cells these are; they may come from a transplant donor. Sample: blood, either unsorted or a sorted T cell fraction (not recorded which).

The CDR3 nucleotides are TGTGCCAGCAGTTTATTGGGGAGCGAGACCCAGTACTTC. Amino acids: CASSLLGSETQYF. This chain uses TRBV27 with TRBJ2-5, with TRBD2 as a possible D gene (5 bases). This CDR3 is built from 13 residues. CDR1 MNHEY and CDR2 SMNVEV come from the germline V gene (reference sequence). The germline V and J ends were trimmed by 1 base and 5 bases, with 8 bases remaining between them.